This T cell receptor (beta chain) came from a study of blood T cell repertoires in COVID-19. Background on the study: Sites in the United States, Italy and Spain provided acute and convalescent COVID-19 samples.

Sequencing used immunoSEQ multiplex PCR; TCRdb keeps in-frame clones, though not all of them. The sample has about 160,000 clones, 85% to 90% seen once. The germline gives CDR1 MNHEY, CDR2 SMNVEV (reference sequence). V dropped 3 bases and J dropped 8 bases, with 5 bases sitting between them. The CDR3 is 12 amino acids. This TCR derives from a man aged 80 or over with acute or convalescent COVID-19. V gene TRBV27 combines with J gene TRBJ1-6; no clear D. Input material: peripheral blood. DNA for the CDR3: TGTGCCAGCAGTTTTAACTATTCACCCCTCCACTTT. This encodes CASSFNYSPLHF.